What follows are 18 T cell receptor beta chains derived from one specimen sequenced in a study of Graves' ophthalmopathy and Graves' hyperthyroidism (dated by TCRdb to the late 2010s). TCRdb names Illumina HiSeq 2000 as the instrument used. For repertoire sequencing, TCR beta CDR3 regions were amplified from RNA transcripts. A first-round RT-PCR used HTBI primers with the Qiagen OneStep RT-PCR kit, followed by a second-round multiplex PCR, size selection and purification. Starting from the raw public reads, TCRdb applied fastp trimming at Q25, assembled clones with MiXCR and retained in-frame beta chains. A single entry per CDR3 protein holds the most common genes and DNA from its merged rows. The sample yields about 640,000 distinct CDR3 sequences; roughly two fifths were counted once. The ten biggest clones cover more than 2.5% of the sample. The material sequenced was peripheral blood. These receptors all stem from an adult man with Graves' ophthalmopathy.

The CDR3: CSARPGTGQNQPQHF. The CDR3 coding sequence is TGCAGTGCTAGACCTGGGACAGGTCAAAATCAGCCCCAGCATTTT. The chain links TRBV20-1 to TRBJ1-5, with 8 bases lining up with TRBD1. The CDR3 loop spans 15 amino acids. Germline V gene data show CDR1 as DFQATT and CDR2 as SNEGSKA (reference sequence). J lost 4 bases, V lost 2 bases, and 7 bases had no gene match.

The rearrangement links TRBV4-1 to TRBJ1-2; 10 positions match TRBD1. Germline loops: CDR1 MGHRA, CDR2 YSYEKL. After removal of 0 bases from V and 5 bases from J, the junction contained 6 bases not matched to a gene. The CDR3 has 16 residues. CDR3 residues: CASSQEVGQGNYGYTF. The CDR3 DNA follows: TGCGCCAGCAGCCAAGAGGTGGGACAGGGGAATTATGGCTACACCTTC.

This clonotype came up many times. The chain recombines TRBV11-1 with TRBJ1-4; D is ambiguous. The CDR3 contains 14 residues. Trimming took off 2 bases at V and 8 bases at J, with 12 bases between the two ends. The germline V gene has CDR1 SGHAT and CDR2 FQDESV (reference sequence). CDR3 nucleotide sequence: TGTGCCAGCAGCTTAAGGAACACCGGGGAAAAACTGTTTTTT. Its protein product is CASSLRNTGEKLFF.

The sample holds a few counts of this clonotype. The gene calls are TRBV7-2 and TRBJ1-5, with 9 bases lining up with TRBD1. Trimming removed 7 bases from V and 6 bases from J; junction bases left unmatched: 10. Looked up from germline, CDR1 is SGHTA and CDR2 is FQGNSA. This CDR3 is 15 amino acids long. The CDR3 DNA follows: TGTGCCAGCAATAAAGAACAGGGGGCGATTCAGCCCCAGCATTTT. It codes for CASNKEQGAIQPQHF.

The rearrangement links TRBV5-5 to TRBJ1-4; D not certain. CDR1 and CDR2 from the germline V gene are SGHKS and YYEKEE (reference sequence). Trimming cost V 1 base and J 3 bases, with 7 bases left between them. The CDR3 length is 14 residues. The DNA for the CDR3 is TGTGCCAGCAGCTTGCTCCGGTCTAATGAAAAACTGTTTTTT. Its translation: CASSLLRSNEKLFF.

The chain employs TRBV6-5 and TRBJ2-7; TRBD1 aligns across 7 bases. The V segment lost 5 bases and the J segment 4 bases; nucleotides outside the gene matches: 11. Germline CDR1 is MNHEY and CDR2 is SVGAGI. The length of the CDR3 is 15 residues. The CDR3 nucleotides are TGTGCCAGCAGTCACCCGACAGGGATAGCGTACGAGCAGTACTTC. Amino acid sequence: CASSHPTGIAYEQYF.

As regards this clonotype: The conserved final phenylalanine or tryptophan is absent from the CDR3, which likely points to a read error. J is TRBJ2-7 and V is TRBV4-3, with 7 bases fitting TRBD1. Germline-derived CDR1 and CDR2 are LGHNA and YSLEER. Trimming at V came to 2 bases and at J to 2 bases, leaving 6 bases not matched to a gene. The CDR3 is 15 amino acids. CDR3: CASSQMTGTAYEQYC. CDR3 in DNA: TGCGCCAGCAGCCAAATGACGGGGACAGCCTACGAGCAGTACTGC.

This clonotype has just a few counts. Mismatch with germline at one junction end may stem from a read error. The genes are TRBV10-3 and TRBJ1-5, with D unclear. This CDR3 has 16 residues. Germline values: CDR1 ENHRY, CDR2 SYGVKD. CDR3 nucleotides: TGTGCCAGCAGTTACCTAGGACGGAATAGCAATCAGCCCCAGCATTTT. Translated: CASSYLGRNSNQPQHF.

This clonotype was seen at least ten times. V and J are TRBV9 and TRBJ1-2; D is unclear. CDR1 SGDLS and CDR2 YYNGEE come from the germline V gene. The ends were cut back, 3 bases at V and 0 bases at J, with 6 bases in the middle. The CDR3 has 13 amino acids. The CDR3 DNA follows: TGTGCCAGCAGCGCCCACTCTAACTATGGCTACACCTTC. Its translation: CASSAHSNYGYTF.

J is TRBJ1-2 and V is TRBV25-1, with 8 positions matching TRBD1. The germline CDR1 and CDR2 sequences are MGHDK and SYGVNS. The CDR3 runs 14 residues. V trimming: 1 base; J trimming: 4 bases; junction bases outside the gene matches: 2. The CDR3 spells CASSELGQVYGYTF. CDR3 bases: TGTGCCAGCAGTGAATTGGGACAGGTCTATGGCTACACCTTC.

This clonotype appeared many times. This chain joins TRBV7-9 and TRBJ1-2, with D possibly TRBD1 on 5 matching bases. Germline V lookup: CDR1 SEHNR, CDR2 FQNEAQ (reference sequence). This CDR3 region has 16 residues. The V end lost 2 bases, the J end lost 2 bases, and 15 bases lay between the germline ends. The CDR3 DNA follows: TGTGCCAGCAGCTTATCGGTAGGGGAGCACAACTATGGCTACACCTTC. Protein product: CASSLSVGEHNYGYTF.

This clonotype was observed at least ten times. The V call is TRBV7-9, the J call TRBJ2-5; D is perhaps TRBD1 or TRBD2 (5 bases each). The germline V gene has CDR1 SEHNR and CDR2 FQNEAQ (reference sequence). Between the trimmed V and J ends, which lost 6 bases and 1 base, there was a span of 9 bases. The CDR3 covers 13 residues. The CDR3 here is CASRPGTQETQYF. In DNA, the CDR3 is TGTGCCAGCAGGCCCGGGACCCAAGAGACCCAGTACTTC.

The V call is TRBV12-3 or TRBV12-4, the J call TRBJ2-2, with TRBD1 matching 8 bases. J lost 4 bases, V lost 4 bases, and 11 bases had no gene match. CDR3 size: 17 residues. CDR3 sequence (DNA): TGTGCCAGCAGTTCGGGACAGGAACCATCGGCCACCGGGGAGCTGTTTTTT. Its protein product is CASSSGQEPSATGELFF.

This clonotype was seen at least ten times. DNA for the CDR3: TGCAGTGCTAGGAGAGGGCGGACTGAAGCTTTCTTT. Protein product: CSARRGRTEAFF. This chain links TRBV20-1 with TRBJ1-1; D gene unclear. V was clipped by 3 bases and J by 5 bases, with 10 bases between them. There are 12 residues in the CDR3. The germline CDR1 and CDR2 sequences are DFQATT and SNEGSKA (reference sequence).

V is TRBV6-6 and J is TRBJ1-6, with 9 bases identical to TRBD1. V dropped 6 bases and J dropped 0; count of bases not matched to a gene: 9. Germline loops: CDR1 MNHNY, CDR2 SVGAGI (reference sequence). The CDR3 spans 18 residues. DNA for the CDR3: TGTGCCAGCAGCCCGGGGACAGGGTTAAGCTCCTATAATTCACCCCTCCACTTT. It encodes CASSPGTGLSSYNSPLHF.

This clonotype appeared many times. The junction and the germline gene differ at one end; a read error may be behind it. The rearrangement uses TRBV5-1 and TRBJ1-2, with D tentatively TRBD1 (5 bases). The CDR3 is 13 residues long. Germline assignment: CDR1 SGHRS and CDR2 YFSETQ. DNA of the CDR3: TGTGCCAGCAGCTTACAGGATCTGCAAGGCTACACCTTC. The encoded protein is CASSLQDLQGYTF.

This clonotype occurred once. The chain recombines TRBV5-4 with TRBJ1-6; D is possibly TRBD1 (6 bases). V was cut by 0 bases and J by 10 bases, with 11 bases left in between. CDR1 and CDR2 from the germline V gene are SGHNT and YYREEE (reference sequence). The CDR3 has 14 residues. The CDR3 nucleotides read TGTGCCAGCAGCTTGGGAGACAGGAGCTCACCCCTCCACTTT. It is translated as CASSLGDRSSPLHF. The full variable domain, in which reference TRBV5-4 and TRBJ1-6 provide the parts outside the CDR3, is ETGVTQSPTHLIKTRGQQVTLRCSSQSGHNTVSWYQQALGQGPQFIFQYYREEENGRGNFPPRFSGLQFPNYSSELNVNALELDDSALYLCASSLGDRSSPLHFGNGTRLTVT.

This chain joins TRBV5-1 and TRBJ1-1; D gene ambiguous. V dropped 2 bases and J dropped 0 bases, with 26 bases sitting between them. Per germline, CDR1 SGHRS and CDR2 YFSETQ. The CDR3 is 20 residues long. CDR3 bases: TGCGCCAGCAGCTTCGCAGGTCCAAGGGCACAGCCGGACCTGAACACTGAAGCTTTCTTT. It is translated as CASSFAGPRAQPDLNTEAFF. Based on the CDR3 plus reference TRBV5-1 and TRBJ1-1, the full variable domain is KAGVTQTPRYLIKTRGQQVTLSCSPISGHRSVSWYQQTPGQGLQFLFEYFSETQRNKGNFPGRFSGRQFSNSRSEMNVSTLELGDSALYLCASSFAGPRAQPDLNTEAFFGQGTRLTVV.